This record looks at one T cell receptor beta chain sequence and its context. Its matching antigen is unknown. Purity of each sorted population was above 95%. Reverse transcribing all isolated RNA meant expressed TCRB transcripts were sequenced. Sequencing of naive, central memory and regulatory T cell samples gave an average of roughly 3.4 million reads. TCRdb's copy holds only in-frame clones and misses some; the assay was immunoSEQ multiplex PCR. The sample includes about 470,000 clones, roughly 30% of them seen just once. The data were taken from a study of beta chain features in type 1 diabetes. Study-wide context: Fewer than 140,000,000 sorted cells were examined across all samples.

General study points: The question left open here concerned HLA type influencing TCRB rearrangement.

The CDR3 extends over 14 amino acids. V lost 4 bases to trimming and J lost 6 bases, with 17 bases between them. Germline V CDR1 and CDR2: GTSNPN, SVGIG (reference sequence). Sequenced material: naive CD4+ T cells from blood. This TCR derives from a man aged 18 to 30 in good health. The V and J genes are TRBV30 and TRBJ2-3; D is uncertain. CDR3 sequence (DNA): TGTGCCTGGAATGGTCCCTCCCGGTGGGATACGCAGTATTTT. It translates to CAWNGPSRWDTQYF.